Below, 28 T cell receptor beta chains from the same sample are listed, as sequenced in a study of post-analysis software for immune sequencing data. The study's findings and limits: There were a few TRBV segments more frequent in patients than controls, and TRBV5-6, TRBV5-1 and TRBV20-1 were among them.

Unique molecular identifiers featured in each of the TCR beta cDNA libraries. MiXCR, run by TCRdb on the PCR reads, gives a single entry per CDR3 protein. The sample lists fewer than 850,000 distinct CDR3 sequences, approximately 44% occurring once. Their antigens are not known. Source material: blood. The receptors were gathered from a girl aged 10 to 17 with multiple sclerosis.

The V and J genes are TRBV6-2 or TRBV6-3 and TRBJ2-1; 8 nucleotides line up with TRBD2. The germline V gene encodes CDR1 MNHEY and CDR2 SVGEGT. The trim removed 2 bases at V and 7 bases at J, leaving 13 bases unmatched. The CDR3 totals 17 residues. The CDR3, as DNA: TGTGCCAGCAGTTACACCGAGCGGGAGCTTGAGTTGAATGAGCAGTTCTTC. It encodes CASSYTERELELNEQFF.

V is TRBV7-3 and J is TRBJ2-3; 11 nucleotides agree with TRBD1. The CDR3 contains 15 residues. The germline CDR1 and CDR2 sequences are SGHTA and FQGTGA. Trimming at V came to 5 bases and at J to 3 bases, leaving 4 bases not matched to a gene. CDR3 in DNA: TGTGCCAGCAGCACCCGGGACAGGGGGACAGATACGCAGTATTTT. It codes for CASSTRDRGTDTQYF.

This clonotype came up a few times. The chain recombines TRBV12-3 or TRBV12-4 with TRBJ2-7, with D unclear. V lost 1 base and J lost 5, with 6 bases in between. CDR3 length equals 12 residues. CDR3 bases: TGTGCCAGCAGTTTAGTCCGGGACGAGCAGTACTTC. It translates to CASSLVRDEQYF.

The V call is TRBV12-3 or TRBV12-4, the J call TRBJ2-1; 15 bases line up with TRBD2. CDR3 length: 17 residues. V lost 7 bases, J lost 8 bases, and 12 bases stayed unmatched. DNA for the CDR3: TGTGCCAGCAACACCAGGGGGACTAGCGGGAGGTACCATGAGCAGTTCTTC. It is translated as CASNTRGTSGRYHEQFF.

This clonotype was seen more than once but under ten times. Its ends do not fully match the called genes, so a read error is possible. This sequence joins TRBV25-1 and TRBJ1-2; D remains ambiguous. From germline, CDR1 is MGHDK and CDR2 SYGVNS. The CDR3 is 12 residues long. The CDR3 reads CASGDLTAGYTF. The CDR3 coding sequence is TGTGCCAGCGGTGATCTAACCGCCGGCTACACCTTC.

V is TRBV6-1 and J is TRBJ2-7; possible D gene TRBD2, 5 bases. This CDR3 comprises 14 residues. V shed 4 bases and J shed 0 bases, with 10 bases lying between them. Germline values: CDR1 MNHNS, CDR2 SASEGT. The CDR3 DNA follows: TGTGCCAGCAGTGTACTAGTAACCTCCTACGAGCAGTACTTC. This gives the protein CASSVLVTSYEQYF.

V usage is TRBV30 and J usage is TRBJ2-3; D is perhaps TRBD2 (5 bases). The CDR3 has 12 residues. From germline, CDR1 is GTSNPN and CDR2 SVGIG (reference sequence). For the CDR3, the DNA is TGTGCGGAAGACCCGGGGACAGATACGCAGTATTTT. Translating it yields CAEDPGTDTQYF.

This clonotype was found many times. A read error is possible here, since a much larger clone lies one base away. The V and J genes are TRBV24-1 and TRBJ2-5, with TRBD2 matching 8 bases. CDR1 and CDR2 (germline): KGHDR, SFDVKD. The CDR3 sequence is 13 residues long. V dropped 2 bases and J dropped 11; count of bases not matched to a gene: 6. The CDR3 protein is CATSDWTSNEQYF. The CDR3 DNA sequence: TGTGCCACCAGTGATTGGACTAGCAATGAGCAGTACTTC.

The CDR3 DNA reads TGTGCCATCAGTGAGTCGCGCGCAGGGGTCACCGGGGAGCTGTTTTTT. Protein product: CAISESRAGVTGELFF. The J gene is TRBJ2-2, the V gene TRBV10-3; D possibly corresponds to TRBD1 (6 bases). Germline V gene lookup returns CDR1 ENHRY and CDR2 SYGVKD. The CDR3 runs 16 residues. Deletions cut 0 bases from V and 4 bases from J, with 12 bases between.

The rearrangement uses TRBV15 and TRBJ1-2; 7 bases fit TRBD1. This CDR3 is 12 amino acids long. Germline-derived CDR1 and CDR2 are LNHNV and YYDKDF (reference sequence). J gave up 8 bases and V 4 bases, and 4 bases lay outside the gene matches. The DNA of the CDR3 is TGTGCCACCAGCATAGGGACAGTCGGCTACACCTTC. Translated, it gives CATSIGTVGYTF. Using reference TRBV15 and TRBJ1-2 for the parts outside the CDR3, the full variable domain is DAMVIQNPRYQVTQFGKPVTLSCSQTLNHNVMYWYQQKSSQAPKLLFHYYDKDFNNEADTPDNFQSRRPNTSFCFLDIRSPGLGDTAMYLCATSIGTVGYTFGSGTRLTVV.

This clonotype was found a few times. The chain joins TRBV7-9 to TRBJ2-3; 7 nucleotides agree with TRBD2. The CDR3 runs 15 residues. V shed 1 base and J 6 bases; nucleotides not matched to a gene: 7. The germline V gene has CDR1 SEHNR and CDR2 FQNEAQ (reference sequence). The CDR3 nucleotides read TGTGCCAGCAGCTTAGGAGCGGGACTGAGGGATACGCAGTATTTT. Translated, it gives CASSLGAGLRDTQYF.

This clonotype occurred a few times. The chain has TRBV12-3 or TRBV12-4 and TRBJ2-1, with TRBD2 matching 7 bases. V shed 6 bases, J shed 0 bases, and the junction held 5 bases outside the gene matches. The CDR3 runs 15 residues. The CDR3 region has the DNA TGTGCCAGCAGCCCGCGGGAGAACTCCTACAATGAGCAGTTCTTC. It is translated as CASSPRENSYNEQFF.

In DNA, the CDR3 is TGTGCCACCAGTGATTTGAGGACAGGGAAAGGAGATACGCAGTATTTT. Protein sequence: CATSDLRTGKGDTQYF. This chain connects TRBV24-1 to TRBJ2-3; 8 nucleotides line up with TRBD1. V lost 0 bases and J lost 5; bases outside the gene matches: 6. CDR1 and CDR2 from the germline V gene are KGHDR and SFDVKD. The CDR3 is made up of 16 amino acids.

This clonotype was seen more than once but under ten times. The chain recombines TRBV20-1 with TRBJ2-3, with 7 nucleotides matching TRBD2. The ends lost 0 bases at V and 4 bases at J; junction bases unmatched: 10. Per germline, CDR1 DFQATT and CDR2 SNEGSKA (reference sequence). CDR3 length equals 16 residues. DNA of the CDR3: TGCAGTGCTAGAGATCTGGCGGGAGCGTATGCAGATACGCAGTATTTT. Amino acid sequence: CSARDLAGAYADTQYF.

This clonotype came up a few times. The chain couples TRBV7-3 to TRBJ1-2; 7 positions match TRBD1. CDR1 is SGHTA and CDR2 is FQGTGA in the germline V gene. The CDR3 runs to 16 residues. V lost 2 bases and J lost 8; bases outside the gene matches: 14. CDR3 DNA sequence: TGTGCCAGCAGCTTATCGCCCGCAGGGGGGCTCGAGGGCTACACCTTC. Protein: CASSLSPAGGLEGYTF.

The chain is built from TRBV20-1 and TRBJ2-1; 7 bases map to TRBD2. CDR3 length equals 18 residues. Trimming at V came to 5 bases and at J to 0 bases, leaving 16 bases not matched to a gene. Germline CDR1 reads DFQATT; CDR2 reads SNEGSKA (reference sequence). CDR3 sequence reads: CSAQATQLAYASYNEQFF. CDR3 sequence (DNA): TGCAGTGCTCAAGCGACCCAACTAGCGTATGCCTCCTACAATGAGCAGTTCTTC.

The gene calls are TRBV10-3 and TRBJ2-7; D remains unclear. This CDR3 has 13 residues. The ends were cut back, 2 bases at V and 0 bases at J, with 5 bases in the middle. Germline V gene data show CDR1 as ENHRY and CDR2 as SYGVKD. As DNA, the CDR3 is TGTGCCATCAGTGAGGGAGCCTCCTACGAGCAGTACTTC. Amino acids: CAISEGASYEQYF.

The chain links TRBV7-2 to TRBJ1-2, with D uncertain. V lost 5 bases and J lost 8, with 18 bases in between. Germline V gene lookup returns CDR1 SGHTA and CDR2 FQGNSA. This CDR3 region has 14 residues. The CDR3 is CASSPEAGFGGYTF. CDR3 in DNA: TGTGCCAGCAGCCCCGAGGCAGGATTTGGGGGCTACACCTTC.

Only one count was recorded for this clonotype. This CDR3 is CASSPGGAMQFF. The DNA for the CDR3 is TGTGCCAGCAGCCCGGGGGGAGCCATGCAGTTCTTC. The chain recombines TRBV13 with TRBJ2-1, with 7 nucleotides matching TRBD2. Trimming cost V 5 bases and J 12 bases; bases outside gene matches: 7. Per germline, CDR1 PRHDT and CDR2 FYEKMQ (reference sequence). The CDR3 runs 12 residues.

CDR3 nucleotide sequence: TGTGCCAGCAGCTTGTTCACTAGCGGGAGCCCCACCTACGAGCAGTACTTC. It specifies CASSLFTSGSPTYEQYF. The chain has TRBV5-6 and TRBJ2-5; 11 positions match TRBD2. The J call may be wrong; the DNA end is better matched by TRBJ2-7. Germline CDR1 SGHDT, CDR2 YYEEEE. The CDR3 runs to 17 residues.

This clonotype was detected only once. The CDR3 is CASSSAQGPLSLDTQYF. CDR3 nucleotide sequence: TGTGCCAGCAGTTCCGCGCAAGGGCCATTGAGTTTAGATACGCAGTATTTT. This chain connects TRBV6-6 to TRBJ2-3; unclear D gene. The CDR3 consists of 17 residues. Germline V gene lookup returns CDR1 MNHNY and CDR2 SVGAGI (reference sequence). V dropped 4 bases and J dropped 5 bases, with 22 bases sitting between them.

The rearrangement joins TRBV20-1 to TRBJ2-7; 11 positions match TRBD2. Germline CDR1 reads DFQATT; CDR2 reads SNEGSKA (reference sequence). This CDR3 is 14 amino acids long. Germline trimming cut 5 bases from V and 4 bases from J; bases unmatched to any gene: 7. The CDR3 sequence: CSALTSGMPYEQYF. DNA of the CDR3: TGCAGTGCTCTGACTAGCGGGATGCCTTACGAGCAGTACTTC.

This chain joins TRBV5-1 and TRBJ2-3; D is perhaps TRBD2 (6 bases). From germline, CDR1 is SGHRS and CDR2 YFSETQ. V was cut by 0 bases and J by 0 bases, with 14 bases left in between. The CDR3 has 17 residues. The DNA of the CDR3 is TGCGCCAGCAGCTTGGAGGGCGGGATGAGAAGCACAGATACGCAGTATTTT. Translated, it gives CASSLEGGMRSTDTQYF. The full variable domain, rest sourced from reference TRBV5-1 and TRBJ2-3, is KAGVTQTPRYLIKTRGQQVTLSCSPISGHRSVSWYQQTPGQGLQFLFEYFSETQRNKGNFPGRFSGRQFSNSRSEMNVSTLELGDSALYLCASSLEGGMRSTDTQYFGPGTRLTVL.

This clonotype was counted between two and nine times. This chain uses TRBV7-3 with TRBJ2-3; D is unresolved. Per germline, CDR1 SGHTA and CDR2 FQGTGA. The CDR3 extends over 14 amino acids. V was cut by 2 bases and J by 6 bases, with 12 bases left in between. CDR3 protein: CASSLLGSADTQYF. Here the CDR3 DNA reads TGTGCCAGCAGCTTATTAGGCTCGGCGGATACGCAGTATTTT.

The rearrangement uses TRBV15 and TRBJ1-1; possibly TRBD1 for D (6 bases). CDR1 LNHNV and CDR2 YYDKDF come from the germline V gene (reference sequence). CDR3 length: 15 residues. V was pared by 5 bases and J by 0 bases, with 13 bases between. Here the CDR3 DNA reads TGTGCCACCAGCGCTCGACAGGCGGTGAACACTGAAGCTTTCTTT. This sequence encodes CATSARQAVNTEAFF.

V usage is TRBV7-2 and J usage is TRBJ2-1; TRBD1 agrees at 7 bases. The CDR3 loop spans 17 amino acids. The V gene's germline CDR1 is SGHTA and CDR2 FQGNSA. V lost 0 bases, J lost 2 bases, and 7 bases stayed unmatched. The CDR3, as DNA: TGTGCCAGCAGCTTAGCCGCCACCCAGGGGGCCTACAATGAGCAGTTCTTC. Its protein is CASSLAATQGAYNEQFF. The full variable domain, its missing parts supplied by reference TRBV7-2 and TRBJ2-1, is GAGVSQSPSNKVTEKGKDVELRCDPISGHTALYWYRQSLGQGLEFLIYFQGNSAPDKSGLPSDRFSAERTGGSVSTLTIQRTQQEDSAVYLCASSLAATQGAYNEQFFGPGTRLTVL.

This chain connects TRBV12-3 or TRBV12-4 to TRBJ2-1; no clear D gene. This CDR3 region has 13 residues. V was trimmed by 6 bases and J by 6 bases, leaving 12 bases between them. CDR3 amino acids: CASRLPVGNEQFF. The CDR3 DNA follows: TGTGCCAGCAGACTCCCCGTAGGCAATGAGCAGTTCTTC.

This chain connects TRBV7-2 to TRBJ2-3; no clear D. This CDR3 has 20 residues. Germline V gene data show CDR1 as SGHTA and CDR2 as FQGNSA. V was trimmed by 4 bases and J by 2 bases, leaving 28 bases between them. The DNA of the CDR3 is TGTGCCAGCAGCTCCCCCCCCAGCTCCTTCGGTCAAGGTTTCACAGATACGCAGTATTTT. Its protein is CASSSPPSSFGQGFTDTQYF. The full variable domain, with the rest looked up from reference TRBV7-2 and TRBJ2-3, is GAGVSQSPSNKVTEKGKDVELRCDPISGHTALYWYRQSLGQGLEFLIYFQGNSAPDKSGLPSDRFSAERTGGSVSTLTIQRTQQEDSAVYLCASSSPPSSFGQGFTDTQYFGPGTRLTVL.